This TCR beta chain was captured in a study of T cells in Graves' hyperthyroidism and ophthalmopathy. Study at large: Peripheral blood specimens were obtained at initial diagnosis, prior to any treatment.

Findings and limits, study-wide: Appearing also in blood were most of the thyroid clonotypes expanded above 0.001.

This CDR3 region has 14 residues. Looked up from germline, CDR1 is LNHNV and CDR2 is YYDKDF (reference sequence). The V end was cut by 1 base, the J end by 0 bases, with 7 bases between. As to this clonotype: Its antigen is still unknown. A single base separates this from a much larger clone, so it may be a read error.

The hyperthyroidism was newly diagnosed and had lasted under 2 months; the patients were aged 18 to 65. Authors of the study amplified TCR beta CDR3 regions from RNA transcripts. Using the HTBI primer set, a first-round RT-PCR was run on the TCR CDR3. TCRdb reprocessed the multiplex PCR reads via MiXCR and lists one record per CDR3 protein. The data contain some 440,000 distinct CDR3 sequences, about 15% of them seen just once; the ten biggest clones take up 7.7%. This rearrangement joins TRBV15 to TRBJ2-7, with D perhaps TRBD1 (5 bases). The material sequenced was blood. This clonotype originated in a woman younger than 30 with Graves' hyperthyroidism. The CDR3 sequence is CATSRGTPSYEQYF. The DNA of the CDR3 is TGTGCCACCAGCAGAGGGACACCCTCCTACGAGCAGTACTTC.